Following are 3 T cell receptor beta chains from one sample sequenced in a study of monozygotic twins with inflammatory bowel disease. After re-calling the 5' RACE reads, TCRdb lists one entry per CDR3 protein, DNA absent. This listing includes approximately 390,000 distinct CDR3 sequences. Specimen: blood. Source of these receptors: a human donor with ulcerative colitis or Crohn's disease, or a healthy co-twin of an affected twin (not recorded which).

The rearrangement joins TRBV7-9 to TRBJ1-2; TCRdb calls TRBD1, which cannot be checked without DNA. In germline, CDR1 is SEHNR, CDR2 FQNEAQ (reference sequence). The CDR3 is made up of 15 amino acids. The CDR3 is CASSYWDRVNYGYTF.

The gene calls are TRBV2 and TRBJ2-3; TCRdb returns TRBD1, unconfirmable since there is no DNA. The CDR3 spans 15 residues. Germline values: CDR1 SNHLY, CDR2 FYNNEI. The CDR3 loop is CASSQTGTSTDTQYF.

The chain uses TRBV20-1 and TRBJ2-3; TCRdb selects TRBD2, and the lack of DNA leaves this call unchecked. The CDR3 spans 14 residues. Looked up from germline, CDR1 is DFQATT and CDR2 is SNEGSKA (reference sequence). The chain's CDR3 is CSASRGGSTDTQYF.